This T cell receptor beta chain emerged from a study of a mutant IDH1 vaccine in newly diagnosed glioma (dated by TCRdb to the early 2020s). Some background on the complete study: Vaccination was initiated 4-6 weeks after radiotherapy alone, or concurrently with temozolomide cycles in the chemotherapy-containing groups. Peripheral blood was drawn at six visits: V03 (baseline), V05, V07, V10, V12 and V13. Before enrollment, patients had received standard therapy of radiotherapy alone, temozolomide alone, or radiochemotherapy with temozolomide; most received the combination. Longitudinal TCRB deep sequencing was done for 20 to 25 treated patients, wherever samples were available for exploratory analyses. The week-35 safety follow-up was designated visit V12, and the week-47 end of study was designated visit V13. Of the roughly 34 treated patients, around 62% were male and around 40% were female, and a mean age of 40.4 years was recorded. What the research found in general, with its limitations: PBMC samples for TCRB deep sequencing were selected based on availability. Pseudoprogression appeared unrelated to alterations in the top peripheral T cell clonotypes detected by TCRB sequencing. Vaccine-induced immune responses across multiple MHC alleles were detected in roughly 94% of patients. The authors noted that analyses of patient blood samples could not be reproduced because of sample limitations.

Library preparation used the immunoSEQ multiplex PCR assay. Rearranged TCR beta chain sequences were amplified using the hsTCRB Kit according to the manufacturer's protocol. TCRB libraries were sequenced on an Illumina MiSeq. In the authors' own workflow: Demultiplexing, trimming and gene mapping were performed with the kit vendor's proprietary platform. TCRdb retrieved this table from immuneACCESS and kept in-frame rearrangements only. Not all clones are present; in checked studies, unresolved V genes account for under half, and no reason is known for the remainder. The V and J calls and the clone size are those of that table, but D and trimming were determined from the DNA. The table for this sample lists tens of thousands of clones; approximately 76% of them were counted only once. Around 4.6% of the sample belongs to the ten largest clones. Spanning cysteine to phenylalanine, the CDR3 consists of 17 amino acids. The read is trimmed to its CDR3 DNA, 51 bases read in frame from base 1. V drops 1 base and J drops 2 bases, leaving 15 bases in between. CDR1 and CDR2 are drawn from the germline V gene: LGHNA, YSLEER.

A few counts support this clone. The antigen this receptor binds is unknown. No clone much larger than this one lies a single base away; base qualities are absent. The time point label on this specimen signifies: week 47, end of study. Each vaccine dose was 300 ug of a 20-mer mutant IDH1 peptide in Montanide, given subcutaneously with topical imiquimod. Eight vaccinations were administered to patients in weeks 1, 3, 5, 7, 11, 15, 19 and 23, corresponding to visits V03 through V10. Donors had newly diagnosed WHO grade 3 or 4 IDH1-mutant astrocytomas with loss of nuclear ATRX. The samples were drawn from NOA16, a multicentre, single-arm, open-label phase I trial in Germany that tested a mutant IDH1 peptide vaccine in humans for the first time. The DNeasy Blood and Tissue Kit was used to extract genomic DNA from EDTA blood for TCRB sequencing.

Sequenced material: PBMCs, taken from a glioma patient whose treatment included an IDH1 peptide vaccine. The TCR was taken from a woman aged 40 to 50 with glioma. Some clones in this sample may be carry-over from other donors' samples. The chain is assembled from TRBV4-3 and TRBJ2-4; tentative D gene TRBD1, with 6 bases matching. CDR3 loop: CASSQASSGTTKNIQYF. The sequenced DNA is TGCGCCAGCAGCCAAGCCTCTTCCGGGACAACCAAAAACATTCAGTACTTC.